What follows are 16 T cell receptor beta chains derived from one specimen sequenced in a study of T cells in Graves' hyperthyroidism and ophthalmopathy. Amplification of TCR beta CDR3 regions used RNA as the template. The primer set for the first-round RT-PCR of the TCR CDR3 was HTBI. From the multiplex PCR reads, TCRdb called clonotypes with MiXCR, one entry per CDR3 protein. The sample holds more than 650,000 distinct CDR3 sequences, less than 15% seen once. Sequenced sample: blood. The receptors derive from a woman between 18 and 29 years old with Graves' hyperthyroidism.

In this sample, this clonotype turned up many times. The chain has TRBV18 and TRBJ2-5; D gene ambiguous. V was clipped by 0 bases and J by 5 bases, with 7 bases between them. Germline CDR1 is KGHSH and CDR2 is LQKENI. The CDR3 has 13 residues. CDR3 sequence (DNA): TGTGCCAGCTCACCACCGGGGTTGGAGACCCAGTACTTC. It encodes CASSPPGLETQYF.

This clonotype showed up just a few times. The chain joins TRBV18 to TRBJ2-1, with D uncertain. The CDR3 sequence is 14 residues long. V was clipped by 3 bases and J by 4 bases, with 10 bases between them. Germline V gives CDR1 KGHSH, CDR2 LQKENI. In DNA, the CDR3 is TGTGCCAGCTCACCCGCCCTATCTTACAATGAGCAGTTCTTC. This translates into CASSPALSYNEQFF.

This chain links TRBV28 with TRBJ2-2; maybe TRBD1 (6 bases). This CDR3 has 16 amino acids. V shed 8 bases and J shed 2 bases, with 18 bases lying between them. The germline V gene has CDR1 MDHEN and CDR2 SYDVKM. The CDR3 bases are TGTGCCAGCCATCCCCTCGCGACAGGCAACACCGGGGAGCTGTTTTTT. Its translation is CASHPLATGNTGELFF.

The chain is built from TRBV4-2 and TRBJ2-3; 10 bases match TRBD2. CDR3 length equals 18 residues. Trimming at V came to 4 bases and at J to 3 bases, leaving 13 bases not matched to a gene. Germline V lookup: CDR1 LGHNA, CDR2 YNFKEQ. CDR3 in DNA: TGTGCCAGCAGCCTCTCGCTAGCGGGAGTGGATCTAACAGATACGCAGTATTTT. Amino acid sequence: CASSLSLAGVDLTDTQYF.

There are a few counts of this clonotype. The rearrangement joins TRBV20-1 to TRBJ2-5; D unresolved. The CDR3 totals 14 residues. The germline V gene has CDR1 DFQATT and CDR2 SNEGSKA (reference sequence). Between the trimmed V and J ends, which lost 3 bases and 5 bases, there was a span of 16 bases. The DNA for the CDR3 is TGCAGTGCTAGGGACCGATTTTTTACTGAGACCCAGTACTTC. Amino acid sequence: CSARDRFFTETQYF.

This clonotype occurred many times. The chain is built from TRBV2 and TRBJ2-7, with 8 bases that match TRBD2. The V segment lost 7 bases and the J segment 6 bases; nucleotides outside the gene matches: 8. Germline V gives CDR1 SNHLY, CDR2 FYNNEI. There are 13 residues in the CDR3. CDR3 in DNA: TGTGCCAGCAATCTAGCGGGCCCGATCGAGCAGTACTTC. Amino acids: CASNLAGPIEQYF. The full variable domain, rest sourced from reference TRBV2 and TRBJ2-7, is EPEVTQTPSHQVTQMGQEVILRCVPISNHLYFYWYRQILGQKVEFLVSFYNNEISEKSEIFDDQFSVERPDGSNFTLKIRSTKLEDSAMYFCASNLAGPIEQYFGPGTRLTVT.

This chain joins TRBV5-1 and TRBJ2-1, with D possibly matching TRBD2 (6 bases). Per germline, CDR1 SGHRS and CDR2 YFSETQ. This CDR3 is 15 amino acids long. Trimming took 4 bases from V and 6 from J, leaving 17 bases between them. The CDR3, as DNA: TGCGCCAGCAGCCCTCCACGGACGGGGGTCAATGAGCAGTTCTTC. Amino acids: CASSPPRTGVNEQFF. Combining the CDR3 with reference TRBV5-1 and TRBJ2-1 gives the whole variable domain KAGVTQTPRYLIKTRGQQVTLSCSPISGHRSVSWYQQTPGQGLQFLFEYFSETQRNKGNFPGRFSGRQFSNSRSEMNVSTLELGDSALYLCASSPPRTGVNEQFFGPGTRLTVL.

This chain connects TRBV3-1 to TRBJ2-5, with TRBD2 identical over 9 bases. Trimming took 8 bases from V and 1 from J; bases not matched to a gene: 8. This CDR3 has 15 amino acids. Germline V gives CDR1 LGHDT, CDR2 YNNKEL (reference sequence). The CDR3 spells CASHIAGAPQETQYF. The CDR3 DNA reads TGTGCCAGCCACATAGCGGGAGCTCCCCAAGAGACCCAGTACTTC.

The chain couples TRBV6-5 to TRBJ1-1; D unclear. This CDR3 is built from 15 residues. The germline gives CDR1 MNHEY, CDR2 SVGAGI. Trimming stripped 0 bases from V and 2 bases from J, with 10 bases between. The CDR3 sequence is CASSYSIVGNTEAFF. The CDR3, as DNA: TGTGCCAGCAGTTACTCAATTGTCGGAAACACTGAAGCTTTCTTT.

The gene calls are TRBV28 and TRBJ1-1; 7 bases match TRBD1. Germline CDR1 MDHEN, CDR2 SYDVKM. There are 14 residues in the CDR3. V gave up 3 bases and J gave up 0 bases; unmatched junction bases: 1. The CDR3 DNA reads as TGTGCCAGCAGTTTCGACAGGGTGAACACTGAAGCTTTCTTT. Translated: CASSFDRVNTEAFF. Looking up the rest from reference TRBV28 and TRBJ1-1 gives the full variable domain: DVKVTQSSRYLVKRTGEKVFLECVQDMDHENMFWYRQDPGLGLRLIYFSYDVKMKEKGDIPEGYSVSREKKERFSLILESASTNQTSMYLCASSFDRVNTEAFFGQGTRLTVV.

This clonotype came up many times. The rearrangement uses TRBV20-1 and TRBJ2-3, with D unclear. V shed 2 bases and J shed 3 bases, with 6 bases lying between them. CDR3 length: 12 residues. Germline V lookup: CDR1 DFQATT, CDR2 SNEGSKA (reference sequence). The CDR3 here is CSARIATDTQYF. In DNA form, the CDR3 reads TGCAGTGCTAGAATAGCAACAGATACGCAGTATTTT.

DNA for the CDR3: TGTGCCAGCATGGTAATTGATAAAGACAGGGCCGTCTATGGCTACACCTTC. This codes for CASMVIDKDRAVYGYTF. The chain carries TRBV5-6 and TRBJ1-2; 7 nucleotides line up with TRBD1. The J segment lost 4 bases and the V segment lost 6 bases, leaving 18 bases of the junction unmatched. The CDR3 has 17 residues. Germline CDR1 and CDR2: SGHDT and YYEEEE.

This clonotype was recorded at least ten times. The V and J genes are TRBV27 and TRBJ2-1; D might be TRBD1 or TRBD2, each matching 5 bases. The length of the CDR3 is 14 residues. V shed 3 bases and J shed 5 bases, with 11 bases lying between them. CDR1 MNHEY and CDR2 SMNVEV come from the germline V gene (reference sequence). The CDR3 DNA reads as TGTGCCAGCAGTTTCCAGGGACGCCACAATGAGCAGTTCTTC. It is translated as CASSFQGRHNEQFF.

There are a few counts of this clonotype. The gene calls are TRBV6-1 and TRBJ2-2; no clear D. Germline assignment: CDR1 MNHNS and CDR2 SASEGT. CDR3 length equals 12 residues. V lost 5 bases and J 6 bases, leaving 7 bases between the germline ends. The CDR3 coding sequence is TGTGCCAGCAGTAACCAGGCCGGGGAGCTGTTTTTT. Its protein product is CASSNQAGELFF.

This clonotype was counted between two and nine times. The V and J genes are TRBV6-9 and TRBJ1-1, with D perhaps TRBD1 (6 bases). V lost 2 bases, J lost 4 bases, and 8 bases lay in between. The CDR3 contains 13 residues. Germline CDR1 reads MNHGY; CDR2 reads SVAAGI. The CDR3 spells CASSYTGPTEAFF. In nucleotides, the CDR3 is TGTGCCAGCAGTTATACAGGGCCCACTGAAGCTTTCTTT.

This clonotype was counted a few times. V is TRBV11-3 and J is TRBJ2-2; TRBD2 agrees at 7 bases. Germline trimming cut 3 bases from V and 5 bases from J; bases unmatched to any gene: 9. Looked up from germline, CDR1 is SGHNT and CDR2 is YENEEA. The CDR3 covers 16 residues. The CDR3 protein is CASSLTWEGGTGELFF. CDR3 bases: TGTGCCAGCAGCTTGACTTGGGAGGGCGGGACCGGGGAGCTGTTTTTT.